This T cell receptor (beta chain) was sequenced during a study of response to subunit inactivated influenza vaccine. Whole-study findings and limits: It was suggested by the authors that few new T cells are recruited by each seasonal influenza vaccination.

This CDR3 is 14 amino acids long. CDR1 is DFQATT and CDR2 is SNEGSKA in the germline V gene (reference sequence). V lost 3 bases to trimming and J lost 2 bases, with 11 bases between them. A word on this clonotype: The antigen is undetermined.

Each CDR3 protein is one row after TCRdb ran MiXCR on the RT-PCR reads. This table has 500,000 to 600,000 distinct CDR3 sequences, over 9% appearing once. The sample was also reused in another study, on T cells expressing NK-cell markers. That paper adds: Production of TCR beta cDNA relied on 5'RACE template switching with UMIs.

The chain couples TRBV20-1 to TRBJ1-5, with unresolved D. The sample consisted of PBMCs from blood, taken on the day of vaccination. The source is a man aged 45 to 65 who received an inactivated influenza vaccine. The CDR3 bases are TGCAGTGCTAGCCTGGGGTTTGGCAATCAGCCCCAGCATTTT. It specifies CSASLGFGNQPQHF.